The clone carrying this T cell receptor (beta chain) was detected many times. These data belong to a study of CD8 T cells in ankylosing spondylitis. The germline gives CDR1 DFQATT, CDR2 SNEGSKA (reference sequence). Between the trimmed V and J ends, which lost 1 base and 5 bases, there was a span of 15 bases. This CDR3 has 16 residues. One entry per CDR3 protein, called by TCRdb with MiXCR from the 5' RACE reads. The data show some 130,000 distinct CDR3 sequences, roughly 6.6% seen once. The sequenced material came from blood, either unsorted or a sorted T cell fraction (not recorded which). The V and J genes are TRBV20-1 and TRBJ1-6; possibly TRBD1 for D (5 bases). This TCR was sampled from a female donor with ankylosing spondylitis or in good health (not recorded which). The CDR3 coding sequence is TGCAGTGCTAGAGTTGGGAGAGGGGAGAATAATTCACCCCTCCACTTT. Its translation: CSARVGRGENNSPLHF.